This T cell receptor (beta chain) was sequenced during a study of response to subunit inactivated influenza vaccine. TCRdb passed the RT-PCR reads through MiXCR, listing each CDR3 protein once. The profile covers approximately 530,000 distinct CDR3 sequences, with less than 8% appearing a single time and 10% to 15% taken by the ten largest. This clonotype was seen a handful of times. CDR3 length equals 17 residues. V gave up 4 bases and J gave up 0 bases; unmatched junction bases: 10. Germline V gene lookup returns CDR1 DFQATT and CDR2 SNEGSKA (reference sequence). Sample: PBMCs from blood, taken less than 25 months after vaccination. V and J are TRBV20-1 and TRBJ2-7, with 12 positions matching TRBD2. The receptor was derived from a man between 50 and 75 years old who received an inactivated influenza vaccine. The CDR3 protein is CSANGQLAGGGSYEQYF. In DNA form, the CDR3 reads TGCAGTGCTAACGGGCAACTAGCGGGAGGCGGCTCCTACGAGCAGTACTTC.